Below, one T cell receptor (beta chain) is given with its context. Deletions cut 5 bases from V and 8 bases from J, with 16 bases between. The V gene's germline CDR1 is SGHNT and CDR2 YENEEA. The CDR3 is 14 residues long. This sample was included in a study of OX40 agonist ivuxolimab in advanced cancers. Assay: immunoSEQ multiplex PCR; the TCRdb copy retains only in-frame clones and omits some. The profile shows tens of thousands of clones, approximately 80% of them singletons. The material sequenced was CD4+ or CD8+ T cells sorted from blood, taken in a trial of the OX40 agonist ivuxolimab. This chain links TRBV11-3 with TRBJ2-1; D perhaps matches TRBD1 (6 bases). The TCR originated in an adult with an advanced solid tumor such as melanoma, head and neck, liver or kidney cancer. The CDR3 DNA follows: TGTGCCAGCAGCCCCAAACACAGGGCGGATGAGCAGTTCTTC. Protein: CASSPKHRADEQFF.